This paragraph reports one T cell receptor (beta chain). Germline trimming cut 3 bases from V and 8 bases from J; bases unmatched to any gene: 8. CDR1 is SGDLS and CDR2 is YYNGEE in the germline V gene. The CDR3 covers 15 residues. This entry comes from a study of blood T cell repertoires in COVID-19. In the study overall: Sample material is recorded as cDNA or gDNA derived from T cells, B-cell-depleted T cells, or PBMCs.

The repertoire was sequenced with immunoSEQ multiplex PCR; TCRdb's copy has only in-frame clones and lacks some. The data hold 90,000 to 110,000 clones, with about 80% observed a single time. The sample was peripheral blood. This sequence joins TRBV9 and TRBJ1-6; 7 nucleotides match TRBD1. This TCR came from a woman aged 45 to 65 with acute or convalescent COVID-19. The CDR3 sequence: CASSATGTDYSPLHF. In DNA form, the CDR3 reads TGTGCCAGCAGCGCGACCGGGACAGATTATTCACCCCTCCACTTT.